One sample yielded the 15 T cell receptor beta chains listed below, sequenced in a study of shared clonotypes between healthy human individuals. The table came from immunoSEQ multiplex PCR; TCRdb's copy has only in-frame clones and leaves some out. The sample has roughly 1,500,000 clones, around 98% seen once. The sample taken for sequencing was naive CD4+ T cells sorted from blood. The subset: CD45RA+ positively selected. Receptor source: a man younger than 40 in good health.

The chain employs TRBV19 and TRBJ1-3; D unclear. V lost 5 bases and J 1 base, leaving 12 bases between the germline ends. CDR1 LNHDA and CDR2 SQIVND come from the germline V gene (reference sequence). The CDR3 spans 15 residues. Here the CDR3 DNA reads TGTGCCAGTAGTTTCAATAGGGAATCTGGAAACACCATATATTTT. Its translation is CASSFNRESGNTIYF. Looking up the rest from reference TRBV19 and TRBJ1-3 gives the full variable domain: DGGITQSPKYLFRKEGQNVTLSCEQNLNHDAMYWYRQDPGQGLRLIYYSQIVNDFQKGDIAEGYSVSREKKESFPLTVTSAQKNPTAFYLCASSFNRESGNTIYFGEGSWLTVV.

V and J are TRBV5-4 and TRBJ2-7; perhaps TRBD1 as D (6 bases). CDR3 length equals 15 residues. Trimming took 2 bases from V and 2 from J, leaving 14 bases between them. Germline V CDR1 and CDR2: SGHNT, YYREEE (reference sequence). Here the CDR3 DNA reads TGTGCCAGCAGCTTAGATGTTTCAGGGGCCTACGAGCAGTACTTC. Translation gives CASSLDVSGAYEQYF.

The chain links TRBV28 to TRBJ2-3, with 8 positions matching TRBD1. The CDR3 contains 16 residues. The V gene's germline CDR1 is MDHEN and CDR2 SYDVKM. V shed 5 bases, J shed 3 bases, and the junction held 10 bases outside the gene matches. The DNA of the CDR3 is TGTGCCAGCAGTACTCATGGACAGGGAAATACAGATACGCAGTATTTT. Residues: CASSTHGQGNTDTQYF.

This clone was seen once. The J gene is TRBJ2-1, the V gene TRBV7-2; the D gene could be TRBD1 or TRBD2 (6 bases each). This CDR3 has 17 residues. Trimming removed 2 bases from V and 0 bases from J, with 14 bases in between. CDR1 and CDR2 (germline): SGHTA, FQGNSA. The CDR3 coding sequence is TGTGCCAGCAGCTTACCGTGGGGGGCGGCCTCCTACAATGAGCAGTTCTTC. It codes for CASSLPWGAASYNEQFF.

The genes are TRBV6-6 and TRBJ2-3; perhaps D is TRBD1 or TRBD2 (5 bases each). Germline-derived CDR1 and CDR2 are MNHNY and SVGAGI (reference sequence). This CDR3 spans 14 amino acids. Between the trimmed V and J ends, which lost 6 bases and 3 bases, there was a span of 13 bases. The CDR3 reads CASSIGGRTDTQYF. The CDR3 DNA reads as TGTGCCAGCAGCATTGGGGGACGGACAGATACGCAGTATTTT.

J is TRBJ1-1 and V is TRBV18; 7 bases line up with TRBD1. Germline-derived CDR1 and CDR2 are KGHSH and LQKENI. The CDR3 sequence is 17 residues long. J gave up 2 bases and V 3 bases, and 12 bases lay outside the gene matches. The CDR3 protein is CASSPPTPGQLNTEAFF. The CDR3 nucleotides are TGTGCCAGCTCACCCCCAACTCCGGGACAGCTTAACACTGAAGCTTTCTTT.

The chain carries TRBV6-6 and TRBJ1-5; D remains ambiguous. Germline CDR1 and CDR2: MNHNY and SVGAGI (reference sequence). Trimming removed 5 bases from V and 1 base from J, with 6 bases in between. This CDR3 spans 13 amino acids. In nucleotides, the CDR3 is TGTGCCAGCAGTGGAGCCAGCAATCAGCCCCAGCATTTT. This gives the protein CASSGASNQPQHF.

The chain combines TRBV27 with TRBJ1-5, with D possibly TRBD1 on 5 matching bases. Germline CDR1 reads MNHEY; CDR2 reads SMNVEV (reference sequence). This CDR3 contains 14 residues. Trimming took 6 bases from V and 3 from J, leaving 12 bases between them. In nucleotides, the CDR3 is TGTGCCAGCAGAAAAGGGGAAAACAATCAGCCCCAGCATTTT. It translates to CASRKGENNQPQHF.

This clone has a single count. This rearrangement joins TRBV7-6 to TRBJ2-7, with 9 nucleotides matching TRBD1. J was trimmed by 4 bases and V by 4 bases; bases with no gene match: 14. The CDR3 is made up of 17 amino acids. Germline CDR1 reads SGHVS; CDR2 reads FNYEAQ. CDR3 amino acids: CASSSARLPGQGYEQYF. The CDR3 DNA reads TGTGCCAGCAGCTCCGCCCGCCTCCCGGGACAGGGATACGAGCAGTACTTC.

The rearrangement uses TRBV28 and TRBJ2-6; 9 bases line up with TRBD1. The V gene's germline CDR1 is MDHEN and CDR2 SYDVKM. With V trimmed by 6 bases and J by 4 bases, 10 bases remained unmatched. The CDR3 spans 17 residues. The CDR3 reads CASSRAGQGRGANVLTF. The CDR3 nucleotides are TGTGCCAGCAGCCGCGCTGGACAGGGGCGCGGGGCCAACGTCCTGACTTTC.

The rearrangement joins TRBV5-1 to TRBJ2-1; maybe TRBD2 (6 bases). Germline lookup yields CDR1 SGHRS and CDR2 YFSETQ. V lost 3 bases and J 6 bases, leaving 10 bases between the germline ends. The CDR3 covers 13 residues. DNA of the CDR3: TGCGCCAGCAGCTCTGGAGGGGCCAATGAGCAGTTCTTC. It yields the protein CASSSGGANEQFF.

The chain recombines TRBV21-1 with TRBJ2-6; the table's D call TRBD2 went unverified against the DNA. TRBV21-1 is recorded as a pseudogene. This CDR3 has 18 residues. The CDR3 DNA is TGTGCCAGCAGCAGGGTAGCAACCCAATACTCTGGGGCCAACGTCCTGACTTTC. It specifies CASSRVATQYSGANVLTF.

V and J are TRBV7-2 and TRBJ2-7; the match to TRBD2 covers 10 bases. The V and J ends lost 0 bases and 2 bases, in that order; junction bases with no gene match: 16. From germline, CDR1 is SGHTA and CDR2 FQGNSA. The CDR3 extends over 20 amino acids. The CDR3 region is CASSLAGASGRAANTYEQYF. For the CDR3, the DNA is TGTGCCAGCAGCTTAGCCGGGGCTAGCGGGAGAGCCGCCAACACCTACGAGCAGTACTTC.

The chain employs TRBV9 and TRBJ2-3; 8 nucleotides line up with TRBD2. With V trimmed by 0 bases and J by 3 bases, 3 bases remained unmatched. CDR3 length: 15 residues. The germline V gene encodes CDR1 SGDLS and CDR2 YYNGEE. CDR3 bases: TGTGCCAGCAGCGTAGGAGCGGGAGTAACAGATACGCAGTATTTT. This sequence encodes CASSVGAGVTDTQYF.

The genes are TRBV9 and TRBJ2-7; 8 positions match TRBD2. Germline-derived CDR1 and CDR2 are SGDLS and YYNGEE. This CDR3 is built from 16 residues. With V trimmed by 0 bases and J by 4 bases, 9 bases remained unmatched. This CDR3 reads CASSVDGRVLMYEQYF. Here the CDR3 DNA reads TGTGCCAGCAGCGTAGACGGGAGGGTTCTTATGTACGAGCAGTACTTC. Full variable domain (outside the CDR3, taken from reference TRBV9 and TRBJ2-7): DSGVTQTPKHLITATGQRVTLRCSPRSGDLSVYWYQQSLDQGLQFLIQYYNGEERAKGNILERFSAQQFPDLHSELNLSSLELGDSALYFCASSVDGRVLMYEQYFGPGTRLTVT.